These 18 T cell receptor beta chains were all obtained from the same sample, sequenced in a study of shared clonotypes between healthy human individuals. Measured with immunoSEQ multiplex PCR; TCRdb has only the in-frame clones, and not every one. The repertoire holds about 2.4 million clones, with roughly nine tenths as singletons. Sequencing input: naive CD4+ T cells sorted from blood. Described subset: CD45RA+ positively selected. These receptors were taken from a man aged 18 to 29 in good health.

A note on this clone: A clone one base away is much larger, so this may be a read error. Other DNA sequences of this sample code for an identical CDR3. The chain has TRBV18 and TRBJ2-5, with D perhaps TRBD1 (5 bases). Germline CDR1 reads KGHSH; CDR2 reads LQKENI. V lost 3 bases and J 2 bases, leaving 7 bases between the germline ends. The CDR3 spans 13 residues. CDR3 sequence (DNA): TGTGCCAGCTCACCGCGACAGCAAGAGACCCAGTACTTC. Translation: CASSPRQQETQYF.

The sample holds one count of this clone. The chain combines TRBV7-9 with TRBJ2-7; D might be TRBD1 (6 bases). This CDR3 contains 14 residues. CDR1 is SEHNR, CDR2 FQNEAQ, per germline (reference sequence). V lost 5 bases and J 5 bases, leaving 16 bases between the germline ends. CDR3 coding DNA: TGTGCCAGCAGCAGGGGACAAATAGAGAACGAGCAGTACTTC. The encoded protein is CASSRGQIENEQYF.

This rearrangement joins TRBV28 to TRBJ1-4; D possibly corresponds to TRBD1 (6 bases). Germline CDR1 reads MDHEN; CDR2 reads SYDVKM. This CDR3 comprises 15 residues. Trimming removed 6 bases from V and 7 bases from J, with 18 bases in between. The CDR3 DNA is TGTGCCAGCAGCTCCGGAGGGGGGCAGTCTGAAAAACTGTTTTTT. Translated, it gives CASSSGGGQSEKLFF.

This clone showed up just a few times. The DNA for the CDR3 is TGTGCCAGCAGCCGACTGGACACTGAAGCTTTCTTT. It translates to CASSRLDTEAFF. This rearrangement joins TRBV7-9 to TRBJ1-1; D is uncertain. Germline loops: CDR1 SEHNR, CDR2 FQNEAQ (reference sequence). This CDR3 has 12 residues. V lost 5 bases, J lost 3 bases, and 7 bases lay in between.

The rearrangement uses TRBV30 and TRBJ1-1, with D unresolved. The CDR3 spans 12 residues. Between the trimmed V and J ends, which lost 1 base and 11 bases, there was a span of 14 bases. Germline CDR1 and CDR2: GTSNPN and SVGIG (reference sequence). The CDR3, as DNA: TGTGCCTGGAGTGAAAATGGGCCAGAGGCTTTCTTT. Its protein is CAWSENGPEAFF.

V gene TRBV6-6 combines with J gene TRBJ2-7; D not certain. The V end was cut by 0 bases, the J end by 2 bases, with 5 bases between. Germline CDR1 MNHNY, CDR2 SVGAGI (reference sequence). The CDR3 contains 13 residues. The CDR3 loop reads CASSYSNPYEQYF. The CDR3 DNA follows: TGTGCCAGCAGTTACTCAAATCCCTACGAGCAGTACTTC.

The CDR3 loop is CASSSPATGGYGYTF. CDR3 nucleotides: TGTGCCAGCAGTTCCCCCGCGACAGGGGGCTATGGCTACACCTTC. The chain is built from TRBV28 and TRBJ1-2; 9 positions agree with TRBD1. The trim removed 4 bases at V and 4 bases at J, leaving 7 bases unmatched. The V gene's germline CDR1 is MDHEN and CDR2 SYDVKM. CDR3 length: 15 amino acids.

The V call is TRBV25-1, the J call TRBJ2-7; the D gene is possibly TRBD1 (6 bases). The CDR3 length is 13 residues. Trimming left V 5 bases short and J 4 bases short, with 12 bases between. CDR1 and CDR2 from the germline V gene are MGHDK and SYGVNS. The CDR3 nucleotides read TGTGCCAGCAGTTGGCAGGGGAATTACGAGCAGTACTTC. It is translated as CASSWQGNYEQYF.

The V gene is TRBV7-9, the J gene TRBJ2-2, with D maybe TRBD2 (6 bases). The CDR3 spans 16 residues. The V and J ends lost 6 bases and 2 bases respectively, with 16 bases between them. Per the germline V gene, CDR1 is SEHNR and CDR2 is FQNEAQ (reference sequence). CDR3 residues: CASSPTRDFNTGELFF. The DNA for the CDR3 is TGTGCCAGCAGTCCCACTCGGGACTTTAACACCGGGGAGCTGTTTTTT.

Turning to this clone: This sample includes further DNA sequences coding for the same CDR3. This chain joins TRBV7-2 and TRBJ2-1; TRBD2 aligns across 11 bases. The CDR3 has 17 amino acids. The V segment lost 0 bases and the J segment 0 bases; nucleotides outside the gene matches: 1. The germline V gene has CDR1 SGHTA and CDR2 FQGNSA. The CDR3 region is CASSLAGTSGSYNEQFF. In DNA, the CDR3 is TGTGCCAGCAGCTTAGCAGGGACTAGCGGCTCCTACAATGAGCAGTTCTTC.

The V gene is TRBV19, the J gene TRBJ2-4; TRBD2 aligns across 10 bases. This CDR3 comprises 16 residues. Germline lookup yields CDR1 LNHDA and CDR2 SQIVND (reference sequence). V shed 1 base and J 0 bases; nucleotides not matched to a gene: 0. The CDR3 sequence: CASSIASGRAKNIQYF. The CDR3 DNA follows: TGTGCCAGTAGTATAGCTAGCGGGAGAGCCAAAAACATTCAGTACTTC.

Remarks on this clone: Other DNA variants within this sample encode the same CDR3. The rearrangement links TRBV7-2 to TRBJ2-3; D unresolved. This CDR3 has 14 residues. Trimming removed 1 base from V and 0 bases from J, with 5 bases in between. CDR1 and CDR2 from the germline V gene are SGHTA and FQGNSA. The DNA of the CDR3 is TGTGCCAGCAGCTTAGGGATAAGCACAGATACGCAGTATTTT. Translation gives CASSLGISTDTQYF. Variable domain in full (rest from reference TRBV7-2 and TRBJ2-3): GAGVSQSPSNKVTEKGKDVELRCDPISGHTALYWYRQSLGQGLEFLIYFQGNSAPDKSGLPSDRFSAERTGGSVSTLTIQRTQQEDSAVYLCASSLGISTDTQYFGPGTRLTVL.

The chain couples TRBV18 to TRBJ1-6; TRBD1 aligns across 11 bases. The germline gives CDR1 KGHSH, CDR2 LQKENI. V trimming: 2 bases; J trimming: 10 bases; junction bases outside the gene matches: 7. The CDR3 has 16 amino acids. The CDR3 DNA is TGTGCCAGCTCACCATCCGGACAGGGGGCAGGGTCACCCCTCCACTTT. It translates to CASSPSGQGAGSPLHF.

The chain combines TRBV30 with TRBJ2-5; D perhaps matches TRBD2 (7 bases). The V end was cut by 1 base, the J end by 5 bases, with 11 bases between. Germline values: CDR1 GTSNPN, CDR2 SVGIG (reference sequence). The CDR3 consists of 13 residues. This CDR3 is CAWSGRGGETQYF. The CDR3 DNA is TGTGCCTGGAGTGGTAGGGGGGGGGAGACCCAGTACTTC.

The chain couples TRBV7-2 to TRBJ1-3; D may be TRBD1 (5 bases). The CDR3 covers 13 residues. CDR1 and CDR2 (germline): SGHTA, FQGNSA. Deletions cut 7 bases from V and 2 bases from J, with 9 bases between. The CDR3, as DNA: TGTGCCAGCACCGGGGGGGCTGGAAACACCATATATTTT. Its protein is CASTGGAGNTIYF.

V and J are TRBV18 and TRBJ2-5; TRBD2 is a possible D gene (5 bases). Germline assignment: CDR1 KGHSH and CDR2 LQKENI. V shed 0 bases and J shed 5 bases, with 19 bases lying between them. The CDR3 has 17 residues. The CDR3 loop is CASSPPLASIPGETQYF. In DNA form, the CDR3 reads TGTGCCAGCTCACCACCGTTAGCGTCTATCCCGGGGGAGACCCAGTACTTC.

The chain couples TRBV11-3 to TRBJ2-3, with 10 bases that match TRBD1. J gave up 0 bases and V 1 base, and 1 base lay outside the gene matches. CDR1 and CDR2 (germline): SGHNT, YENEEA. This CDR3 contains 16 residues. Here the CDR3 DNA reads TGTGCCAGCAGCTTAGGACAGGGGGCTAGCACAGATACGCAGTATTTT. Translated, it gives CASSLGQGASTDTQYF.

DNA for the CDR3: TGTGCCAGTAGCCCCGGGACAGGGGGCTATCAGCCCCAGCATTTT. Translating gives CASSPGTGGYQPQHF. V gene TRBV19 combines with J gene TRBJ1-5; 12 bases agree with TRBD1. Germline CDR1 is LNHDA and CDR2 is SQIVND (reference sequence). J was trimmed by 5 bases and V by 6 bases; bases with no gene match: 5. The CDR3 contains 15 residues.